What follows describes a single TCR beta chain. As processed by the authors: Nucleated cell number was recorded as an estimate derived from reference gene primer amplification. This table comes from immunoSEQ multiplex PCR, and its TCRdb copy is limited to in-frame clones, with some not included. V, J and clone size derive from that table, while D and trimming were established from the DNA sequence. The sample comprises 30,000 to 45,000 clones, 85% to 90% of which are singletons, and 4.5% to 5% rests with the top ten. This sample was included in a study of blood T cell repertoires in COVID-19. Whole-study context: Sites in the United States, Italy and Spain provided acute and convalescent COVID-19 samples. The analysed material was cDNA or gDNA that came from T cells, B-cell-depleted T cells, or PBMCs.

Germline assignment: CDR1 MGHDK and CDR2 SYGVNS. V shed 5 bases and J 11 bases; nucleotides not matched to a gene: 6. This CDR3 contains 14 residues. The genes are TRBV25-1 and TRBJ1-6, with 10 bases fitting TRBD1. The sequencing sample was made of peripheral blood. This receptor was obtained from an older woman with active COVID-19. CDR3 in DNA: TGTGCCAGCAGTCCGGGACAGGGGATAACACCCCTCCACTTT. This codes for CASSPGQGITPLHF.